This T cell receptor (beta chain) stems from a study of cytomegalovirus exposure and HLA in healthy donors. V lost 0 bases, J lost 7 bases, and 15 bases lay in between. Germline V gene sequence: CDR1 MNHNY, CDR2 SVGAGI (reference sequence). The CDR3 sequence is 16 residues long. Amplification used 60 Vbeta primers and 13 Jbeta primers. Data came from immunoSEQ multiplex PCR; TCRdb stores just in-frame clones and leaves some out. Listed are under 130,000 clones; around 0.59% falls within the top ten. This TCR was sampled from a man between 45 and 60 years old in good health and CMV-seronegative. V is TRBV6-6 and J is TRBJ2-2; tentatively, D is TRBD1 (5 bases). Source material: PBMCs. CDR3 in DNA: TGTGCCAGCAGTTACTCGTCCAGGGAAAGAAACGGGGAGCTGTTTTTT. Its protein product is CASSYSSRERNGELFF.